A selection of T cell receptor beta chains follows, all from one sample in a study of cytomegalovirus exposure and HLA in healthy donors. The data were produced by immunoSEQ multiplex PCR, yet TCRdb's version contains in-frame clones alone and is incomplete. This table has under 150,000 clones, around 72% appearing once. Input material: PBMCs. These receptors were taken from a middle-aged woman in good health and CMV-seronegative. Each CDR3 is given with its conserved first and last residue. The D gene is left open where the match is weak. For some rows the clone size is stated as once, few or many, or as a class when expanded; others skip it.

>TRBV5-1|NA|NA|TRBJ2-2
TGCGCCAGCAGCCCGCAGGGGGCGGGGGTCGGGGAGCTGTTTTTT
CASSPQGAGVGELFF
>TRBV5-8|NA|NA|TRBJ2-6
TGTGCCAGCAGCTTGGGTGTCTACTCTGGGGCCAACGTCCTGACTTTC
CASSLGVYSGANVLTF
>TRBV29-1|NA|TRBD1|TRBJ2-3
TGCAGCGTTGAAGCCTGGCAGGGGGCGCCAGATACGCAGTATTTT
CSVEAWQGAPDTQYF
>TRBV5-6|NA|TRBD1|TRBJ1-5
TGTGCCAGCAGCTTGGGGATGGTCGACAGGGGGTCTTCTCAGCCCCAGCATTTT
CASSLGMVDRGSSQPQHF
>TRBV19|NA|NA|TRBJ1-5
TGTGCCAGTAGTACCGCCCCTGGGGCTCAGCCCCAGCATTTT
CASSTAPGAQPQHF
>TRBV9|few|NA|TRBJ1-3
TGTGCCAGCAGCGTAGTCAGGTCCTCTGGAAACACCATATATTTT
CASSVVRSSGNTIYF
>TRBV5-1|NA|TRBD2|TRBJ2-1
TGCGCCAGCAGCTTGACTAGCGGACCCGTGCTTAGCTCCTACAATGAGCAGTTCTTC
CASSLTSGPVLSSYNEQFF
>TRBV5-1|NA|TRBD1|TRBJ2-3
TGCGCCAGCAGCCCCCGACAGGGGACAGATACGCAGTATTTT
CASSPRQGTDTQYF
>TRBV6-4|NA|NA|TRBJ2-1
TGTGCCAGCAGCATACAAGCTAACTACTACAATGAGCAGTTCTTC
CASSIQANYYNEQFF
>TRBV15|NA|NA|TRBJ1-3
TGTGCCACCAGCAGATCGGGAGATCCTGGAAACACCATATATTTT
CATSRSGDPGNTIYF
>TRBV4-1|NA|TRBD1|TRBJ2-3
TGCGCCAGCAGCCCTATAAGGACAGGGGGTTTGGGGGATACGCAGTATTTT
CASSPIRTGGLGDTQYF
>TRBV9|NA|NA|TRBJ2-5
TGTGCCAGCAGCATCGACAGCCGTCATAAAGAGACCCAGTACTTC
CASSIDSRHKETQYF
>TRBV7-9|NA|NA|TRBJ2-2
TGTGCCAGCAGCTTGTGGGAGAACAGCGGGGAGCTGTTTTTT
CASSLWENSGELFF
>TRBV27|few|NA|TRBJ2-7
TGTGCCAGCAGTTTATCCCTCGGGGGAATCGACGAGCAGTACTTC
CASSLSLGGIDEQYF
>TRBV7-8|NA|NA|TRBJ1-1
TGTGCCAGCAGCTTAGCCCCGCCTATGAACACTGAAGCTTTCTTT
CASSLAPPMNTEAFF
>TRBV5-4|once|TRBD2|TRBJ2-1
TGTGCCAGCAGCTTTCCAGCGGGGGGCCACAATGAGCAGTTCTTC
CASSFPAGGHNEQFF
>TRBV6-5|NA|TRBD1|TRBJ1-1
TGTGCCAGCAGAAAAATAGGGGGCCCCTACACTGAAGCTTTCTTT
CASRKIGGPYTEAFF
>TRBV5-1|NA|NA|TRBJ1-6
TGCGCCAGCAGCTTCTCACGGAGGTCCTCCTATAATTCACCCCTCCACTTT
CASSFSRRSSYNSPLHF
>TRBV5-1|NA|NA|TRBJ1-3
TGCGCCAGCAGCACCCGACAGGCCACCTCTGGAAACACCATATATTTT
CASSTRQATSGNTIYF
>TRBV5-1|NA|NA|TRBJ1-1
TGCGCCAGCAGCTTGGCCATTGGGGCGGCCACTGAAGCTTTCTTT
CASSLAIGAATEAFF
>TRBV10-2|few|TRBD1|TRBJ1-5
TGCGCCAGCAGTGAAAGGGGGGGACAGGCTTATAGCAATCAGCCCCAGCATTTT
CASSERGGQAYSNQPQHF
>TRBV4-3|NA|NA|TRBJ1-2
TGCGCCAGCAGCCAAGAAGTAACAACTAACTATGGCTACACCTTC
CASSQEVTTNYGYTF
>TRBV6-1|NA|TRBD1|TRBJ2-1
TGTGCCAGCAACGAATCCGGGAAAGGGGGCCCGGGGCAGTTCTTC
CASNESGKGGPGQFF
>TRBV15|NA|NA|TRBJ1-5
TGTGCCACCAGCAGAGAAGCTCAGCGTGGACTCAGGATCAATCAGCCCCAGCATTTT
CATSREAQRGLRINQPQHF
>TRBV9|NA|NA|TRBJ2-5
TGTGCCAGCAGCGTAGTCCCCGACGGGGTAGGGACCCAGTACTTC
CASSVVPDGVGTQYF
>TRBV9|NA|NA|TRBJ2-3
TGTGCCAGCAGCGTCAGACAGGCCCACACAGATACGCAGTATTTT
CASSVRQAHTDTQYF
>TRBV5-1|NA|TRBD2|TRBJ2-2
TGCGCCAGCAGCCCTAGGCGGGAGCACGGGGAGCTGTTTTTT
CASSPRREHGELFF
>TRBV2|few|TRBD2|TRBJ2-1
TGTGCCAGCAGGCCAGATGACGGGAGGGATGAGCAGTTCTTC
CASRPDDGRDEQFF
>TRBV10-3|NA|NA|TRBJ2-7
TGTGCCACGCAACAGGATAAGGTAAAGCACGAGCAGTACTTC
CATQQDKVKHEQYF
>TRBV10-3|NA|TRBD1|TRBJ1-1
TGTGCCATCAGTACTAGGACAGGGGGCGCACGAACTGAAGCTTTCTTT
CAISTRTGGARTEAFF
>TRBV4-1|NA|NA|TRBJ2-5
TGCGCCAGCAGCCAAGGGGAGTGGGAGACCCAGTACTTC
CASSQGEWETQYF
>TRBV6-1|few|NA|TRBJ1-4
TGTGCCAGCAGCCAGGGTATCGCTGAAAAACTGTTTTTT
CASSQGIAEKLFF
>TRBV5-1|NA|TRBD1|TRBJ1-1
TGCGCCAGCAGCCCTAGCGGGACAGGGGGTGCTGAAGCTTTCTTT
CASSPSGTGGAEAFF
>TRBV7-9|NA|TRBD1|TRBJ2-3
TGTGCCAGCAGCATATGGGGACAGAGAGCTAGCACAGATACGCAGTATTTT
CASSIWGQRASTDTQYF
>TRBV4-2|NA|NA|TRBJ1-2
TGTGCCAGCAGCCAAGAATCAGGCTCGACCCTCGCAGGGTTCTATGGCTACACCTTC
CASSQESGSTLAGFYGYTF
>TRBV5-6|few|NA|TRBJ2-5
TGTGCCAGCAGCGGGGGGTTAAGAGAGACCCAGTACTTC
CASSGGLRETQYF
>TRBV6-1|once|TRBD1|TRBJ1-1
TGTGCCAGCAGTGAAAACGTTGCCGGGACAGTCTTGAACACTGAAGCTTTCTTT
CASSENVAGTVLNTEAFF
>TRBV7-9|NA|NA|TRBJ1-5
TGTGCCAGCAGCCAAAATAATCAGCCCCAGCATTTT
CASSQNNQPQHF
>TRBV10-2|NA|NA|TRBJ1-1
TGCGCCAGCAGTGAGACAGGGCGGGACACTGAAGCTTTCTTT
CASSETGRDTEAFF
>TRBV10-3|few|TRBD1|TRBJ2-3
TGTGCCATCAGTGAATCACGTCAGGGGGCTACCTCAACAGATACGCAGTATTTT
CAISESRQGATSTDTQYF
>TRBV5-1|few|NA|TRBJ2-1
TGCGCCAGCAGCTCATTGCGCGCACAGGACGAGCAGTTCTTC
CASSSLRAQDEQFF
>TRBV7-3|NA|NA|TRBJ2-5
TGTGCCAGCAGCTTAAAACGAGCAGGTGAAGAGACCCAGTACTTC
CASSLKRAGEETQYF
>TRBV27|NA|NA|TRBJ2-2
TGTGCCAGCAGTCAAGCTTCGAACACCGGGGAGCTGTTTTTT
CASSQASNTGELFF
>TRBV28|few|NA|TRBJ1-2
TGTGCCAGCAGAAGAGGCGGAAACTATGGCTACACCTTC
CASRRGGNYGYTF
>TRBV19|NA|NA|TRBJ1-1
TGTGCCAGTAGGGGTTGGTTGGGCCTTCAAGCCACTGAAGCTTTCTTT
CASRGWLGLQATEAFF
>TRBV6-5|NA|NA|TRBJ1-2
TGTGCCAGCAGTTACTCTAGCCAGGGTGTTCGTGGCTACACCTTC
CASSYSSQGVRGYTF
>TRBV5-4|NA|TRBD2|TRBJ2-3
TGTGCCAGCAGCTTGGCCGGGCTAGCGGGAGATACGCAGTATTTT
CASSLAGLAGDTQYF